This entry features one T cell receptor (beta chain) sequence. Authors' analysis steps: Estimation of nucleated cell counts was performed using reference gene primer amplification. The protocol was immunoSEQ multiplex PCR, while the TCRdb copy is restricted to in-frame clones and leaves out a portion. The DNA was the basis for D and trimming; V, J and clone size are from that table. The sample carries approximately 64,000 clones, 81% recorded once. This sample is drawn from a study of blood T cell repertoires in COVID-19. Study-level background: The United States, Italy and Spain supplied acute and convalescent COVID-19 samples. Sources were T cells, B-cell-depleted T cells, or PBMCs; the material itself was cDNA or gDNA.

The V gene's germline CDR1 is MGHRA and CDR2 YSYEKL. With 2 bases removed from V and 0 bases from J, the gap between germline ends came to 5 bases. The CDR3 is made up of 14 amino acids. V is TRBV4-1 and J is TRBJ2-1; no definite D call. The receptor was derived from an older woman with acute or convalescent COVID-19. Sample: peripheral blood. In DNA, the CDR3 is TGCGCCAGCAGCCAACTTTACTCCTACAATGAGCAGTTCTTC. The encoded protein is CASSQLYSYNEQFF.